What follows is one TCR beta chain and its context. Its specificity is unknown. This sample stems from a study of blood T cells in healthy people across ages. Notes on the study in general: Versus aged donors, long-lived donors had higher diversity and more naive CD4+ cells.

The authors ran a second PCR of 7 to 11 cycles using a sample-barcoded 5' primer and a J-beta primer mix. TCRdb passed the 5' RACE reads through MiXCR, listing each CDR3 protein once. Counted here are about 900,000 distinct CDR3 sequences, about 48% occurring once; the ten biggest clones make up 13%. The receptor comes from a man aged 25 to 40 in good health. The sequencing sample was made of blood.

The CDR3 sequence: CSARGGQDPYNEQFF. In DNA, the CDR3 is TGCAGTGCTAGGGGTGGACAGGACCCCTACAATGAGCAGTTCTTC. The rearrangement uses TRBV20-1 and TRBJ2-1; 7 nucleotides align to TRBD1. The germline CDR1 and CDR2 sequences are DFQATT and SNEGSKA (reference sequence). J gave up 2 bases and V 3 bases, and 7 bases lay outside the gene matches. This CDR3 comprises 15 residues.